Listed below are T cell receptor beta chains from one sample, sequenced in a study of T cells in Graves' hyperthyroidism and ophthalmopathy. TCRdb re-called the multiplex PCR reads with MiXCR, one entry per CDR3 protein. The sample carries under 350,000 distinct CDR3 sequences, 17% recorded once. The sequencing input was blood. These receptors were obtained from a woman aged 55-70 years with Graves' ophthalmopathy. Both conserved end residues are part of each CDR3. A D gene is named only where the DNA matches it firmly. Not all rows give a size; the values are once, few, many and, for expanded clones, a class.

>few|TRBJ2-6|TRBV4-3|-
CASSRSRGRGANVLTF
TGCGCCAGCAGCCGCTCGAGAGGGAGAGGGGCCAACGTCCTGACTTTC
>few|TRBJ2-3|TRBV13|-
CASSLRGSGTDTQYF
TGTGCCAGCAGCTTAAGAGGGAGCGGCACAGATACGCAGTATTTT
>many|TRBJ2-7|TRBV10-3|TRBD1
CATTGTGDGEQYF
TGTGCCACCACCGGGACAGGGGATGGCGAGCAGTACTTC
>-|TRBJ1-6|TRBV12-3/TRBV12-4|-
CASSPGDRGNNSPLHF
TGTGCCAGCAGTCCAGGGGACCGAGGAAATAATTCACCCCTCCACTTT
>-|TRBJ1-4|TRBV3-1|-
CASSLSNSFSNEKLFF
TGTGCCAGCAGCCTCTCGAACAGCTTCAGTAATGAAAAACTGTTTTTT
>many|TRBJ1-1|TRBV12-3/TRBV12-4|-
CASSLWEAGGTEAFF
TGTGCCAGCAGTTTATGGGAGGCAGGAGGGACTGAAGCTTTCTTT
>-|TRBJ2-5|TRBV12-3/TRBV12-4|-
CASSLGGRSETQYF
TGTGCCAGCAGTTTAGGAGGGAGGAGTGAGACCCAGTACTTC
>-|TRBJ2-3|TRBV27|-
CASSLSWGPTDTQYF
TGTGCCAGCAGTTTATCGTGGGGGCCCACAGATACGCAGTATTTT
>many|TRBJ1-6|TRBV12-3/TRBV12-4|TRBD1
CASSGDSRINSPLHF
TGTGCCAGCAGCGGGGACAGCCGTATCAATTCACCCCTCCACTTT
>-|TRBJ2-1|TRBV19|TRBD2
CASSVGLADYNEQFF
TGTGCCAGTAGTGTTGGACTAGCAGACTACAATGAGCAGTTCTTC
>-|TRBJ2-1|TRBV5-5|-
CASSFADGEQFF
TGTGCCAGCAGCTTCGCGGACGGTGAGCAGTTCTTC
>many|TRBJ1-5|TRBV28|-
CASSSTTGAQPQHF
TGTGCCAGCAGTTCCACGACGGGGGCTCAGCCCCAGCATTTT
>many|TRBJ2-3|TRBV9|-
CASSVAQGINTDTQYF
TGTGCCAGCAGCGTAGCCCAGGGGATAAACACAGATACGCAGTATTTT
>many|TRBJ1-2|TRBV28|-
CASSIGSTNYGYTF
TGTGCCAGCTCCATAGGAAGTACTAACTATGGCTACACCTTC
>many|TRBJ2-2|TRBV5-1|-
CASRRWTVNTGELFF
TGCGCCAGCAGACGATGGACAGTAAACACCGGGGAGCTGTTTTTT